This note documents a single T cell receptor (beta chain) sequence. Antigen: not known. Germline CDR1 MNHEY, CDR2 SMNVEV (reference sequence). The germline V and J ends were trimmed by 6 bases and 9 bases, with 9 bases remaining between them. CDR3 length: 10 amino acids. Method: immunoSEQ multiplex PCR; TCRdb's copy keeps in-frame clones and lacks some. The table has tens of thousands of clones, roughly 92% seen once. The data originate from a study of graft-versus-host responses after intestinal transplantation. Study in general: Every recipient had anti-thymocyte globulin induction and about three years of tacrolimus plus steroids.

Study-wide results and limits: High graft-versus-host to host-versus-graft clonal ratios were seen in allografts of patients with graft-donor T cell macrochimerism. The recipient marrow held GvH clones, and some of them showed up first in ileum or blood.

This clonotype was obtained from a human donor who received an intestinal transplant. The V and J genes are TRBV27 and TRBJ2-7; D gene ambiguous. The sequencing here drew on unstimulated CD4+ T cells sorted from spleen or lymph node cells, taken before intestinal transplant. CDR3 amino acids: CASSLPGQYF. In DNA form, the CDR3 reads TGTGCCAGCAGCCTCCCGGGGCAGTACTTC.